This record covers a single TCR beta chain. The V end was cut by 3 bases, the J end by 0 bases, with 12 bases between. The CDR3 sequence is 16 residues long. Germline V lookup: CDR1 KGHSH, CDR2 LQKENI. Treatment: randomized to nivolumab then ipilimumab (arm A) or the reverse (arm B). None of the patients previously received DNA-damaging chemotherapy. These data originate in a study of sequential checkpoint blockade in melanoma. The wider study: Arm A got nivolumab then ipilimumab; arm B the reverse, 1:1. TCRβ was sequenced from DNA of 90 or so pretreatment tumors.

The assay was immunoSEQ multiplex PCR, and TCRdb's table has in-frame clones only and misses some. The data contain 6,500 or so clones, roughly 27% of them singletons. The sample here was tumor tissue (inferred from file names), taken from a patient given nivolumab and ipilimumab in sequence. The chain carries TRBV18 and TRBJ2-1; D is possibly TRBD2 (6 bases). This receptor was identified in a human donor with melanoma. The CDR3 sequence is CASSPPGRDSYNEQFF. The CDR3 region has the DNA TGTGCCAGCTCACCCCCCGGGCGGGACTCCTACAATGAGCAGTTCTTC.